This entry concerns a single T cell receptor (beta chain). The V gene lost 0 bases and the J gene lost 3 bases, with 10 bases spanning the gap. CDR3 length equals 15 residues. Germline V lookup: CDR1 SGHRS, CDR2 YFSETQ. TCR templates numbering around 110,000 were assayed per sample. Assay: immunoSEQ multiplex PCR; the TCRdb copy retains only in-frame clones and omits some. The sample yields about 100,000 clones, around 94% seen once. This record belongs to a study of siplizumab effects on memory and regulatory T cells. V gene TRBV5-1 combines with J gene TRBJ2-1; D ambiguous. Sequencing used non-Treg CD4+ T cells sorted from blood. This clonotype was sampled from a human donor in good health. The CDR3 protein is CASSLEGIFYNEQFF. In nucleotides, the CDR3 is TGCGCCAGCAGCTTGGAAGGGATTTTCTACAATGAGCAGTTCTTC.